This TCR beta chain came from a study of vaccination and CD4 T cells after COVID-19. The sample's treatment: roughly 10-day PBMC culture with coronavirus spike peptide pools or control peptides (ViraFEST assay). About this clonotype: What it binds is unknown.

The ends lost 7 bases at V and 0 bases at J; junction bases unmatched: 8. Looked up from germline, CDR1 is SNHLY and CDR2 is FYNNEI. This CDR3 is 16 amino acids long. The Oncomine TCR Beta short-read assay was applied to DNA of cultured CD4+ T cells. TCRdb processed the PCR reads anew with MiXCR; each CDR3 protein has one entry. This sample has some 18,000 distinct CDR3 sequences, with around 60% found just once. The source is a human donor who had recovered from COVID-19. The rearrangement links TRBV2 to TRBJ1-5, with 8 positions matching TRBD1. The source material was CD4+ T cells from blood, cultured in vitro. Here the CDR3 reads CASKGPGGYSNQPQHF. The DNA of the CDR3 is TGTGCCAGCAAGGGGCCAGGGGGCTATAGCAATCAGCCCCAGCATTTT. Drawing the rest from reference TRBV2 and TRBJ1-5, the complete variable domain is EPEVTQTPSHQVTQMGQEVILRCVPISNHLYFYWYRQILGQKVEFLVSFYNNEISEKSEIFDDQFSVERPDGSNFTLKIRSTKLEDSAMYFCASKGPGGYSNQPQHFGDGTRLSIL.